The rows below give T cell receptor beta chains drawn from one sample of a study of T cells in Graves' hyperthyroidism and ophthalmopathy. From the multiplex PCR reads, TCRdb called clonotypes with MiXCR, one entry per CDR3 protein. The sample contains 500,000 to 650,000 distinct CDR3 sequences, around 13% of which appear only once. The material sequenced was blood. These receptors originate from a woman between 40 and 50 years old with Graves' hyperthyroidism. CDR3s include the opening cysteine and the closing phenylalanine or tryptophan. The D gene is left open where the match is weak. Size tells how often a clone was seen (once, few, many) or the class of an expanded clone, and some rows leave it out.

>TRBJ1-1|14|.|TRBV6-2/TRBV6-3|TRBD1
TGTGCCAGCAGAGGGGGCAGGCGGGGCGCTGAAGCTTTCTTT
CASRGGRRGAEAFF
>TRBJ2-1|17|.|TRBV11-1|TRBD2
TGTGCCAGCAGCTTAGTAGGTATGTCTAGCGGGAGCCATGAGCAGTTCTTC
CASSLVGMSSGSHEQFF
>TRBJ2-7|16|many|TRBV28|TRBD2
TGTGCCAGCAGTGTCACATCTAGCGGGCTTATCTACGAGCAGTACTTC
CASSVTSSGLIYEQYF
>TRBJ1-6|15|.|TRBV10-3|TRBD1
TGTGCCATCAGCCTTCTCGGGACAGAGAATTCACCCCTCCACTTT
CAISLLGTENSPLHF
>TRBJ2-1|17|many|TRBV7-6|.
TGTGCCAGCAGCCAAGACTCCGGGACCCTTGCCTACAATGAGCAGTTCTTC
CASSQDSGTLAYNEQFF
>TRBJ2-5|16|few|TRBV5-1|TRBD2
TGCGCCAGCAGCTGGGGGGGAGGAGGCATCCAAGAGACCCAGTACTTC
CASSWGGGGIQETQYF
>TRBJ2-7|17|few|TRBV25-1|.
TGTGCCAGCACCCGTCGGGCGGCCGGCAATACCCCATACGAGCAGTACTTC
CASTRRAAGNTPYEQYF
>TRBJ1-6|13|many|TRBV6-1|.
TGTGCCAGCACCCCAAACCCAAATTCACCCCTCCACTTT
CASTPNPNSPLHF
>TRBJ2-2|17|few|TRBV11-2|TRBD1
TGTGCCAGCAGCTTAGGGCGGTACAGGGGTCCCACCGGGGAGCTGTTTTTT
CASSLGRYRGPTGELFF
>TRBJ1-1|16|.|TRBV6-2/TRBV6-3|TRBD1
TGTGCCAGCAGTTACCCCCCAGGGGGAGGCTACACTGAAGCTTTCTTT
CASSYPPGGGYTEAFF